The 9 T cell receptor beta chains reported below all come from one sample, sequenced in a study of response to subunit inactivated influenza vaccine. One entry per CDR3 protein results from TCRdb running MiXCR on the RT-PCR reads. The sample lists about 700,000 distinct CDR3 sequences; 15% to 19% were seen once. The sample consisted of PBMCs from blood, taken roughly 13 days after vaccination. The receptors here all came from a man aged 50 to 59 who received an inactivated influenza vaccine.

The sample holds a few counts of this clonotype. The chain joins TRBV30 to TRBJ1-4, with 11 bases aligning to TRBD1. CDR3 length equals 17 residues. Germline V gene sequence: CDR1 GTSNPN, CDR2 SVGIG (reference sequence). Trimming removed 2 bases from V and 7 bases from J; junction bases left unmatched: 12. This CDR3 is CAWSPRDRGSRVEKLFF. The CDR3 DNA follows: TGTGCCTGGAGTCCACGGGACAGGGGGTCGAGAGTTGAAAAACTGTTTTTT.

This clonotype was detected only a few times. The V call is TRBV7-2, the J call TRBJ1-1, with 9 nucleotides matching TRBD1. The germline CDR1 and CDR2 sequences are SGHTA and FQGNSA. V trimming: 5 bases; J trimming: 10 bases; junction bases outside the gene matches: 8. CDR3 length: 13 residues. The CDR3 spells CASSNTRTGAAFF. In DNA, the CDR3 is TGTGCCAGCAGCAACACCCGGACAGGGGCAGCTTTCTTT.

A note on this clonotype: One end of the junction does not line up with germline, which may come from a read error. The chain joins TRBV7-9 to TRBJ2-1; maybe TRBD1 (6 bases). This CDR3 comprises 13 residues. Germline CDR1 and CDR2: SEHNR and FQNEAQ (reference sequence). CDR3 residues: CASSLILQGPWAF. Here the CDR3 DNA reads TGTGCCAGCAGCTTAATCCTCCAGGGGCCCTGGGCCTTC.

The rearrangement uses TRBV29-1 and TRBJ2-1, with D possibly called TRBD1 or TRBD2 (6 bases each). Between the trimmed V and J ends, which lost 3 bases and 4 bases, there was a span of 13 bases. Per the germline V gene, CDR1 is SQVTM and CDR2 is ANQGSEA. The CDR3 covers 14 residues. The chain's CDR3 is CSVERGDFYNEQFF. The CDR3 region has the DNA TGCAGCGTTGAGAGGGGGGACTTTTACAATGAGCAGTTCTTC.

The chain combines TRBV20-1 with TRBJ2-5; the D is unclear. This CDR3 contains 15 residues. V dropped 2 bases and J dropped 3 bases, with 16 bases sitting between them. Germline CDR1 DFQATT, CDR2 SNEGSKA (reference sequence). CDR3 protein: CSARTAVVIEETQYF. The CDR3 coding sequence is TGCAGTGCTAGAACGGCCGTCGTTATCGAAGAGACCCAGTACTTC.

This clonotype was picked up a small number of times. A read error may produce the germline difference seen at one junction end. The rearrangement uses TRBV5-6 and TRBJ2-2; 9 nucleotides match TRBD1. CDR1 is SGHDT and CDR2 is YYEEEE in the germline V gene. This CDR3 region has 14 residues. The CDR3 DNA reads as TGTGCCAGCAGATTGGGACAGGGCACCGGGGAGCTGTTTTTT. Protein sequence: CASRLGQGTGELFF.

The rearrangement uses TRBV29-1 and TRBJ2-7; D may be TRBD1 (5 bases). This CDR3 has 16 residues. The ends were cut back, 1 base at V and 3 bases at J, with 19 bases in the middle. Germline V lookup: CDR1 SQVTM, CDR2 ANQGSEA. The CDR3 protein is CSVEVAGQPSYYEQYF. As DNA, the CDR3 is TGCAGCGTTGAAGTGGCAGGGCAACCCTCCTACTACGAGCAGTACTTC.

This clonotype was recorded many times. V and J are TRBV5-1 and TRBJ2-7, with TRBD1 identical over 10 bases. V trimming: 4 bases; J trimming: 4 bases; junction bases outside the gene matches: 8. The CDR3 has 15 amino acids. The germline gives CDR1 SGHRS, CDR2 YFSETQ. DNA of the CDR3: TGCGCCAGCAGCGTGGACAGGGGGGCATCTTACGAGCAGTACTTC. Amino acids: CASSVDRGASYEQYF.

The rearrangement links TRBV6-1 to TRBJ1-2; D is possibly TRBD1 (5 bases). Germline V CDR1 and CDR2: MNHNS, SASEGT. V lost 8 bases and J lost 5, with 18 bases in between. The CDR3 loop spans 14 amino acids. CDR3: CASSFGSGRYGYTF. CDR3 sequence (DNA): TGTGCCAGCTCCTTTGGGTCGGGACGGTATGGCTACACCTTC.